This T cell receptor beta chain was obtained from a study of a mutant IDH1 vaccine in newly diagnosed glioma. At the level of the study: Commencement of vaccination occurred 4-6 weeks following radiotherapy alone, or concurrently with temozolomide cycles. Patients under treatment included about 60% males and around 38% females and had a mean age of approximately 44 years. Whole-study results and caveats: Of all patients, about 94% showed vaccine-induced immune responses.

From germline, CDR1 is LNHDA and CDR2 SQIVND (reference sequence). V was clipped by 5 bases and J by 3 bases, with 14 bases between them. The CDR3 covers 15 residues. Points on this clone: Its target is unknown.

Using immunoSEQ multiplex PCR, the repertoire was profiled, and TCRdb retains in-frame clones only, with some absent. This table holds tens of thousands of clones, 75% to 90% found once. Time point given: week 23, last vaccination. Topical imiquimod was applied with each vaccine dose, which held 300 ug of mutant IDH1 20-mer peptide. The receptor comes from a man younger than 35 with glioma. This chain links TRBV19 with TRBJ1-5; D perhaps matches TRBD1 (6 bases). Here the sequenced sample was PBMCs, taken from a glioma patient whose treatment included an IDH1 peptide vaccine. The CDR3 reads CASSFLQGSNQPQHF. The CDR3 DNA sequence: TGTGCCAGTAGTTTCCTACAGGGCTCCAATCAGCCCCAGCATTTT.